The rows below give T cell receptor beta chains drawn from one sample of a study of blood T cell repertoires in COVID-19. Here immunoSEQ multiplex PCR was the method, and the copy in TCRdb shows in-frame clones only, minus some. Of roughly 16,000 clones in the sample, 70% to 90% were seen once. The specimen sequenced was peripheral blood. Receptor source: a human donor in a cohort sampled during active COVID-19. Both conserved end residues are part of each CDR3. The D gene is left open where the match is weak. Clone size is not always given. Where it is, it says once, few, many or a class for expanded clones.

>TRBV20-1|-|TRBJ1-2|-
CSARNREGYTF
TGCAGTGCTAGGAACCGGGAGGGCTACACCTTC
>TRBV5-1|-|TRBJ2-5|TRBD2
CASSTGLAGEETQYF
TGCGCCAGCAGCACCGGACTAGCGGGAGAAGAGACCCAGTACTTC
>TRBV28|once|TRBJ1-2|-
CASSSQGWRWGYTF
TGTGCCAGCAGTAGCCAGGGTTGGCGGTGGGGCTACACCTTC
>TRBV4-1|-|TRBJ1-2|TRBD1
CASSPEGAYGYTF
TGCGCCAGCAGCCCGGAGGGGGCCTATGGCTACACCTTC
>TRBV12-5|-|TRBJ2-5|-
CASGPGQRRGSEETQYF
TGTGCTAGTGGCCCAGGGCAACGCAGGGGTTCGGAAGAGACCCAGTACTTC
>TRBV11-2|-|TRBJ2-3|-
CASSLQSTDTQYF
TGTGCCAGCAGCTTACAAAGCACAGATACGCAGTATTTT
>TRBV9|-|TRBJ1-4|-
CASSVGLQGGEKLFF
TGTGCCAGCAGCGTAGGGTTACAGGGTGGAGAAAAACTGTTTTTT
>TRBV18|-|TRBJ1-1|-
CASSPGGGRMNTEAFF
TGTGCCAGCTCACCAGGGGGTGGGAGGATGAACACTGAAGCTTTCTTT
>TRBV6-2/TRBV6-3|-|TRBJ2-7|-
CASSYLGLHEQYF
TGTGCCAGCAGTTATCTGGGGCTGCACGAGCAGTACTTC
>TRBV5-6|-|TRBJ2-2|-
CASSLGISGSTGELFF
TGTGCCAGCAGCCTGGGGATCTCGGGTTCGACCGGGGAGCTGTTTTTT
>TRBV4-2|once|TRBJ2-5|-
CASSQERPYEAQYF
TGTGCCAGCAGCCAAGAACGGCCGTACGAGGCCCAGTACTTC